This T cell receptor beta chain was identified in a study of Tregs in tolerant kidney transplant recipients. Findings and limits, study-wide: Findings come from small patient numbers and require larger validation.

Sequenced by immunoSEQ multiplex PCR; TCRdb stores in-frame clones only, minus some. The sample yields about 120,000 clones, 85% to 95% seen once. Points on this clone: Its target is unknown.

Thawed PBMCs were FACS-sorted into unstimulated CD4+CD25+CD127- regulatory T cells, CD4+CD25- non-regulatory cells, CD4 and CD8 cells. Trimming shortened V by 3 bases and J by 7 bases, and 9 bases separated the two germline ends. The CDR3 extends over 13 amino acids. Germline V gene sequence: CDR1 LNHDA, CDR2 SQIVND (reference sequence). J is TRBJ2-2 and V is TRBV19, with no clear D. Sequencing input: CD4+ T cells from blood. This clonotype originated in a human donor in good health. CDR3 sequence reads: CASSIRPVGELFF. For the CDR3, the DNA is TGTGCCAGTAGTATTCGGCCAGTCGGGGAGCTGTTTTTT.